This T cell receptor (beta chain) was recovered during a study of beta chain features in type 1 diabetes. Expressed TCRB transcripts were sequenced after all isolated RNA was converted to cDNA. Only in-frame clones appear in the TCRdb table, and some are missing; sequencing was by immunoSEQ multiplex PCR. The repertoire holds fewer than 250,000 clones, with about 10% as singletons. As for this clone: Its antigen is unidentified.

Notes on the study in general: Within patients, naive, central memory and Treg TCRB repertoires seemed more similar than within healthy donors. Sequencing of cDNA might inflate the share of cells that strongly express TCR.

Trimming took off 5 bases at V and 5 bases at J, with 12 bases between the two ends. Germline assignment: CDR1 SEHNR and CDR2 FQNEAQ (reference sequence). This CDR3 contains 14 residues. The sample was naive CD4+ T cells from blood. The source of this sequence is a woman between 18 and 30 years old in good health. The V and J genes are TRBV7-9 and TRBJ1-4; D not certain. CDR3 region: CASSPNVLNEKLFF. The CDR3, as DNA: TGTGCCAGCAGCCCAAATGTCCTAAATGAAAAACTGTTTTTT. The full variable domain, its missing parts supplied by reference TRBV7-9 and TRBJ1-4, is DTGVSQNPRHKITKRGQNVTFRCDPISEHNRLYWYRQTLGQGPEFLTYFQNEAQLEKSRLLSDRFSAERPKGSFSTLEIQRTEQGDSAMYLCASSPNVLNEKLFFGSGTQLSVL.